The source of this T cell receptor (beta chain) is a study of blood T cells in healthy people across ages. General study findings and limits: Diversity estimates from one million T cells were considered underestimates. Long-lived donors exceeded aged donors in naive CD4+ cells and diversity.

The germline V gene encodes CDR1 DFQATT and CDR2 SNEGSKA (reference sequence). The V end lost 6 bases, the J end lost 5 bases, and 26 bases lay between the germline ends. This CDR3 has 17 residues. This clonotype was detected only a few times. Its target is not known. Primers used in a second PCR of roughly 6 to 11 cycles were a sample-barcoded 5' primer and a J-beta primer mix. One entry per CDR3 protein results from TCRdb running MiXCR on the 5' RACE reads. The table lists 1.5 million to 2 million distinct CDR3 sequences, about 39% of them singletons. This sequence was found in a human donor in good health. The source material was blood. V is TRBV20-1 and J is TRBJ2-1, with D perhaps assigned TRBD1 or TRBD2 (6 bases each). The CDR3 reads CSAKRIMGGHRNNEQFF. The CDR3 DNA follows: TGCAGTGCCAAGCGGATAATGGGGGGACACAGAAACAATGAGCAGTTCTTC.